What follows is one TCR beta chain and its context. It has no known antigen specificity. Base qualities are missing; no much larger clone stands one base away. Donors were healthy HIV-negative adults with no recently reported acute infections or vaccinations. Every donor was a Caucasian adult residing in Nashville, Tennessee, USA. For unsorted samples, about 90 million PBMCs were counted, and genomic DNA was extracted using the QIAamp DNA Blood Mini kit. After blood collection by leukapheresis, PBMCs were isolated using Ficoll-Histopaque density gradient centrifugation and then cryopreserved in the vapor phase of liquid nitrogen. TCR CDR3 regions were amplified from genomic DNA by multiplex PCR using the deep immunoSEQ assay. Extracted genomic DNA from each cell subset was distributed evenly across all wells of several immunoSEQ 96-well plates, and each plate was treated as a replicate. For unsorted PBMC, each replicate PCR was loaded with about 300 ng genomic DNA, equivalent to tens of thousands of T cell genomes. Ten immunoSEQ deep assay plates were used to sequence unsorted PBMC genomic DNA. Purified libraries were quantified with a Qubit 3.0 fluorometer, sized on a Bioanalyzer 2100, and re-quantified with the KAPA Library Quantification kit. Every immunoSEQ 96-well plate was sequenced on a separate single-read 150-cycle Illumina NextSeq 550 flow cell. The published analysis was carried out like this. The immunoSEQ output contained only junctional sequences without quality scores, so filtering could not match that applied to full-length reads. Sequences were annotated with PyIR, a Python wrapper for IgBLAST v1.9, and V/J genes and CDR3 were assigned using IMGT germline references. Any read was removed if the V/J assignment was weak (E-value above 1e-6), the CDR3 was missing, or the read contained stop codons, out-of-frame junctions, or ambiguous translated residues. A V3J clonotype was defined by an identical inferred V gene, J gene, and CDR3 amino acid sequence. Percentage overlap between repertoires was computed as shared unique clonotypes divided by the size of the smaller repertoire. Three approaches were used to assess repertoire richness: RTK rarefaction, the Chao1 estimator, and Recon v2.1 estimates of unobserved clonotypes. TCRdb provides this immuneACCESS table in a form limited to in-frame rearrangements. Some clones are lacking; in checked studies, under half of them reflect an unresolved V gene, and why the rest are absent is not known. For V, J and clone size, that table is used; D and trimming come from the DNA. For this sample the table gives 450,000 to 500,000 clones, of which approximately 80% were detected only once. Of the sample, 12% falls within the top ten clones.

V ends up 2 bases short and J 8 bases short, with an unmatched junction base count of 8. The CDR3 starts with the cysteine, ends with the phenylalanine, and has 15 residues. Only the CDR3 DNA is retained, 45 bases long and in frame from the first base. In the germline V gene, CDR1 corresponds to MGHRA and CDR2 to YSYEKL. The data were obtained in a study of shared clonotypes between healthy human individuals (dated by TCRdb to the early 2020s). A note on the overall study: A couple of women and a few men aged 18 to 49 years were included in the cohort. Per donor, leukapheresis produced somewhere between about 0.8 and 9 billion PBMCs. To estimate repertoire size and how much clonotype sharing occurs between individuals, the study deeply sequenced the blood TCR repertoires of about five healthy adults. Libraries were prepared and TCR repertoires were sequenced by different laboratories using diverse techniques, in order to increase sequencing depth and limit assay-specific biases. Summary of the overall study and its limitations: Pairwise subsampling indicated that sequencing depth was expected to affect the degree of clonotype sharing among donors. Sampling was restricted to blood, and TCR repertoires in tissues likely differ from the TCR repertoires found in blood. The small number of donors limited the genetic and exposure-history diversity represented.

Sequencing was done on a sample of PBMCs. This receptor chain uses TRBV4-1 and TRBJ2-1, with TRBD1 matching 8 junction bases. The receptor was derived from a woman aged 35 to 49 in good health. Some clones in this sample may be carry-over from other donors' samples. The sequence in DNA is TGCGCCAGCAGCCAACTTGGCGACAGGGGACATGAGCAGTTCTTC. It codes for CASSQLGDRGHEQFF.